This T cell receptor beta chain was profiled in a study of cytomegalovirus exposure and HLA in healthy donors. Produced via immunoSEQ multiplex PCR; TCRdb's table is partial and in-frame only. The sample has hundreds of thousands of clones; over 65% are singletons. Overall study findings and caveats: The investigators catalogued 150 to 200 TCR beta chains as cytomegalovirus-associated.

Trimming cost V 5 bases and J 6 bases; bases outside gene matches: 14. The CDR3 contains 16 residues. CDR1 MDHEN and CDR2 SYDVKM come from the germline V gene. As concerns this clone: The antigen remains undetermined.

Sequenced: PBMCs. The genes are TRBV28 and TRBJ2-3; 7 positions agree with TRBD2. This TCR was sampled from a woman aged 18-29 years in good health and CMV-seronegative. Here the CDR3 reads CASSPLEGRAPDTQYF. DNA of the CDR3: TGTGCCAGCAGTCCCCTTGAGGGGAGGGCCCCGGATACGCAGTATTTT.